A selection of T cell receptor beta chains follows, all from one sample in a study of cytomegalovirus exposure and HLA in healthy donors. Profiled with immunoSEQ multiplex PCR; TCRdb holds only in-frame clones, not every one. The table has around 91,000 clones, over 65% seen once; the top ten hold around 4.3%. The sample was PBMCs. The receptor source for this set is a woman aged 40 to 50 in good health and CMV-seropositive. Each CDR3 is given with its conserved first and last residue. A D gene is named only where the DNA matches it firmly. Not every row has a clone size; where given, it reads once, few, many or a size class.

NA	NA	TRBV7-9	TRBJ2-5	CASSGPQGTSETQYF	TGTGCCAGCAGCGGACCACAGGGCACTTCGGAGACCCAGTACTTC
NA	TRBD2	TRBV7-8	TRBJ2-3	CASSLAWREMGTDTQYF	TGTGCCAGCAGCTTAGCGTGGCGGGAGATGGGCACAGATACGCAGTATTTT
NA	TRBD2	TRBV5-6	TRBJ2-1	CASSSWGGRDSYNEQFF	TGTGCCAGCAGCTCCTGGGGCGGGAGGGACTCCTACAATGAGCAGTTCTTC
NA	NA	TRBV9	TRBJ2-7	CASSALSGAEQYF	TGTGCCAGCAGCGCCCTCTCAGGGGCCGAGCAGTACTTC
NA	NA	TRBV7-2	TRBJ2-3	CASSPAGPLYF	TGTGCCAGCAGCCCAGCAGGCCCTTTGTATTTT
NA	TRBD2	TRBV18	TRBJ2-3	CASSLQRLAGGPVTTDTQYF	TGTGCCAGCTCCCTTCAACGACTAGCGGGAGGGCCGGTAACAACGGATACGCAGTATTTT
few	NA	TRBV29-1	TRBJ1-2	CSVSRVDGYTF	TGCAGCGTTTCCAGGGTGGACGGCTACACCTTC
few	NA	TRBV7-2	TRBJ2-7	CASSLGRDREQYF	TGTGCCAGCAGCTTAGGACGGGATAGAGAGCAGTACTTC
NA	NA	TRBV10-3	TRBJ1-4	CAISESWGTRDLPDNEKLFF	TGTGCCATCAGTGAGTCGTGGGGCACGAGGGACTTACCTGATAATGAAAAACTGTTTTTT
NA	NA	TRBV5-6	TRBJ2-7	CASSSWAGRAYEQYF	TGTGCCAGCAGCTCCTGGGCCGGGAGAGCCTACGAGCAGTACTTC
NA	TRBD1	TRBV19	TRBJ1-1	CASHTGGDTEAFF	TGTGCCAGTCATACAGGGGGGGACACTGAAGCTTTCTTT
NA	TRBD2	TRBV11-3	TRBJ2-3	CASSLVASGSTDTQYF	TGTGCCAGCAGCTTAGTGGCTAGCGGGTCCACAGATACGCAGTATTTT
NA	NA	TRBV28	TRBJ2-2	CASTKGVGDSDGELFF	TGTGCCAGCACCAAGGGGGTTGGAGATTCAGACGGGGAGCTGTTTTTT
NA	NA	TRBV30	TRBJ2-5	CAWKPAGTQYF	TGTGCCTGGAAACCGGCGGGGACCCAGTACTTC
NA	TRBD2	TRBV25-1	TRBJ2-2	CAAGVAGSTGELFF	TGTGCCGCGGGGGTAGCGGGTAGCACCGGGGAGCTGTTTTTT
NA	NA	TRBV7-2	TRBJ2-1	CASSPGGETGYYNEQFF	TGTGCCAGCAGCCCGGGGGGAGAGACAGGATACTACAATGAGCAGTTCTTC
NA	TRBD1	TRBV14	TRBJ2-7	CASSQVTGGSYEQYF	TGTGCCAGCAGCCAAGTTACAGGGGGCTCGTACGAGCAGTACTTC
NA	NA	TRBV7-6	TRBJ2-1	CVSSSSFSSYNEQFF	TGTGTCAGCAGTTCATCCTTCAGCTCCTACAATGAGCAGTTCTTC
NA	NA	TRBV28	TRBJ2-7	CASSAVSYEQYF	TGTGCCAGTTCAGCGGTCTCCTACGAGCAGTACTTC
NA	NA	TRBV28	TRBJ2-7	CASTQARYEQYF	TGTGCCAGCACCCAGGCCCGATACGAGCAGTACTTC
NA	TRBD2	TRBV5-1	TRBJ2-1	CASSLTLLAGGFNEQFF	TGCGCCAGCAGCTTAACTTTACTAGCGGGAGGTTTTAATGAGCAGTTCTTC
few	TRBD1	TRBV18	TRBJ1-2	CASSPPDRGSGYTF	TGTGCCAGCTCACCCCCGGACAGGGGAAGTGGCTACACCTTC
NA	NA	TRBV5-6	TRBJ1-2	CASSPGLDGYTF	TGTGCCAGCAGCCCAGGACTGGACGGCTACACCTTC
NA	TRBD1	TRBV6-6	TRBJ2-5	CASSQSGGVETQYF	TGTGCCAGCAGCCAATCAGGGGGAGTGGAGACCCAGTACTTC
few	NA	TRBV18	TRBJ2-7	CASSDKYREGEQYF	TGTGCCAGCTCGGACAAATACAGGGAAGGCGAGCAGTACTTC
NA	TRBD1	TRBV4-1	TRBJ1-2	CASNQRTGGGGYTF	TGCGCCAGCAACCAGAGGACAGGAGGGGGTGGCTACACCTTC
NA	TRBD1	TRBV11-3	TRBJ2-5	CASSRDRGRGQETQYF	TGTGCCAGCAGCCGAGACAGGGGGCGCGGGCAAGAGACCCAGTACTTC
NA	TRBD1	TRBV18	TRBJ2-3	CASSPGQGVPGDTQYF	TGTGCCAGCTCACCGGGACAGGGGGTTCCGGGAGATACGCAGTATTTT